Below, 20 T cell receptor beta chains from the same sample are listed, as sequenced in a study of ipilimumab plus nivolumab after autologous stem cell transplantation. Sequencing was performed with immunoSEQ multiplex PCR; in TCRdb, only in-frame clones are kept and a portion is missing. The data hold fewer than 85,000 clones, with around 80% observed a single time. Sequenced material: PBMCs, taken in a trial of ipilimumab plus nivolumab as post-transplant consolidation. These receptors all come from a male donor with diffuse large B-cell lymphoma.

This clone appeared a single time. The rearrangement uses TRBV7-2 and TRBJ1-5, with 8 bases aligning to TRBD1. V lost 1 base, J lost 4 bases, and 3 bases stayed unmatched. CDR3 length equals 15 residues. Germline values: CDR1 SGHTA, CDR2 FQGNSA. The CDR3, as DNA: TGTGCCAGCAGCTTAGGGGACAGGATGAATCAGCCCCAGCATTTT. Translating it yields CASSLGDRMNQPQHF.

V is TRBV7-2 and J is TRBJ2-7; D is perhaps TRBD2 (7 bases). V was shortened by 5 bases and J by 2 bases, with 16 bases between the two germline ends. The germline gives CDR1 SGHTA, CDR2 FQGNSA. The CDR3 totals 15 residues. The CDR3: CASSQSAGDTYEQYF. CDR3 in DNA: TGTGCCAGCAGCCAATCGGCGGGGGACACCTACGAGCAGTACTTC.

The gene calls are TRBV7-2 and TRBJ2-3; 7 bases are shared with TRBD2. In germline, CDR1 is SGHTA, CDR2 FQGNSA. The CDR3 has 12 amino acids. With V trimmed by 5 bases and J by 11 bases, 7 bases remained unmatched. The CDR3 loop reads CASSDPPGGQYF. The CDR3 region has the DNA TGTGCCAGCAGCGATCCACCGGGAGGGCAGTATTTT. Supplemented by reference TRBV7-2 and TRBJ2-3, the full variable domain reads GAGVSQSPSNKVTEKGKDVELRCDPISGHTALYWYRQSLGQGLEFLIYFQGNSAPDKSGLPSDRFSAERTGGSVSTLTIQRTQQEDSAVYLCASSDPPGGQYFGPGTRLTVL.

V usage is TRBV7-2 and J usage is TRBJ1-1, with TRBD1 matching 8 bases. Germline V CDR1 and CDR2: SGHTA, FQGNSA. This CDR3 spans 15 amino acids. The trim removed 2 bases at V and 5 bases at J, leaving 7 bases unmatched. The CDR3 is CASSLNPGGYTEAFF. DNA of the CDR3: TGTGCCAGCAGCTTAAACCCAGGGGGCTATACTGAAGCTTTCTTT.

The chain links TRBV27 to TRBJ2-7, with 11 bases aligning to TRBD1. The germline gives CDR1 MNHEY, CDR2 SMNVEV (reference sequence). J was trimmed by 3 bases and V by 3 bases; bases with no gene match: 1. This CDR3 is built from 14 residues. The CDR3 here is CASSLGQGGYEQYF. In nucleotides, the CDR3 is TGTGCCAGCAGTTTGGGACAGGGGGGCTACGAGCAGTACTTC.

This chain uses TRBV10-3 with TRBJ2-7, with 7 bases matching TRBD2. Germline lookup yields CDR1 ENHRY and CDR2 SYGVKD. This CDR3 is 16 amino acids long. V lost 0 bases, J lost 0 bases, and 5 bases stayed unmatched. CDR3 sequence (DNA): TGTGCCATCAGTGAGTCAGGGCGGGGGAACTCCTACGAGCAGTACTTC. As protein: CAISESGRGNSYEQYF.

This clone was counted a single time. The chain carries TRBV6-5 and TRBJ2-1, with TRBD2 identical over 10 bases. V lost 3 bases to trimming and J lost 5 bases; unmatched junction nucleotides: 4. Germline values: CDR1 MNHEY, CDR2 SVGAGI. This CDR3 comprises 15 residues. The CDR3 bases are TGTGCCAGCAGTTATACTAGCGGGGCAGACAATGAGCAGTTCTTC. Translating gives CASSYTSGADNEQFF.

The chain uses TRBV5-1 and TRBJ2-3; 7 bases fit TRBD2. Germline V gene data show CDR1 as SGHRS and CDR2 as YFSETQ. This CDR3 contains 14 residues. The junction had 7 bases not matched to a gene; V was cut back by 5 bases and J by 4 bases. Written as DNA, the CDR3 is TGCGCCAGCAGACCTGACACTAGCGCAGATACGCAGTATTTT. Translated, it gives CASRPDTSADTQYF.

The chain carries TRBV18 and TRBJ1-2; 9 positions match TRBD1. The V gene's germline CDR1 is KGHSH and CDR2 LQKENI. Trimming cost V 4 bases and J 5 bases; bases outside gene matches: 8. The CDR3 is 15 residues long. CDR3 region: CASSRPGTGSYGYTF. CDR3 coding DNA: TGTGCCAGCTCACGTCCCGGGACAGGGTCGTATGGCTACACCTTC. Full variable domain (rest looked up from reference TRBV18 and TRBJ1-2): NAGVMQNPRHLVRRRGQEARLRCSPMKGHSHVYWYRQLPEEGLKFMVYLQKENIIDESGMPKERFSAEFPKEGPSILRIQQVVRGDSAAYFCASSRPGTGSYGYTFGSGTRLTVV.

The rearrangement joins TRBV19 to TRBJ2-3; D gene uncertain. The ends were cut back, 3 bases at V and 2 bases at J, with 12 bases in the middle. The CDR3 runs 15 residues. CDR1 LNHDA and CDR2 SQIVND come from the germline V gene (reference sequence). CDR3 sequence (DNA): TGTGCCAGTAGTATGGCAGCGACCTACACAGATACGCAGTATTTT. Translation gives CASSMAATYTDTQYF.

The CDR3 DNA sequence: TGTGCCAGCACTAGGGGGGCATCCTACAATGAGCAGTTCTTC. Protein: CASTRGASYNEQFF. This chain connects TRBV2 to TRBJ2-1, with D perhaps matching TRBD1 or TRBD2 (6 bases each). Trimming took off 7 bases at V and 1 base at J, with 11 bases between the two ends. CDR1 and CDR2 from the germline V gene are SNHLY and FYNNEI. CDR3 length equals 14 residues.

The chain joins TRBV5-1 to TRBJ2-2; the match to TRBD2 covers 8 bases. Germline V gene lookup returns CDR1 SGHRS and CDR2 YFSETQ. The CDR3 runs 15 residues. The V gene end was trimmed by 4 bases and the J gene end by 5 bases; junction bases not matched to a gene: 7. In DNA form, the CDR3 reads TGCGCCAGCAGCGGCGGGGGGCTGGGAACCGGGGAGCTGTTTTTT. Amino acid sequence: CASSGGGLGTGELFF. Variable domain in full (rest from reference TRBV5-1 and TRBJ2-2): KAGVTQTPRYLIKTRGQQVTLSCSPISGHRSVSWYQQTPGQGLQFLFEYFSETQRNKGNFPGRFSGRQFSNSRSEMNVSTLELGDSALYLCASSGGGLGTGELFFGEGSRLTVL.

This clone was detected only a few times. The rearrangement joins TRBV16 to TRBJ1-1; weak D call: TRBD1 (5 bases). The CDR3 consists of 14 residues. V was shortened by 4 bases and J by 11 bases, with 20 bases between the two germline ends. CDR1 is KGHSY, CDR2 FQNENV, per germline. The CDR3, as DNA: TGTGCCAGCAGCCTAAGCAACCGGGACGGCGGGGCTTTCTTT. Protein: CASSLSNRDGGAFF.

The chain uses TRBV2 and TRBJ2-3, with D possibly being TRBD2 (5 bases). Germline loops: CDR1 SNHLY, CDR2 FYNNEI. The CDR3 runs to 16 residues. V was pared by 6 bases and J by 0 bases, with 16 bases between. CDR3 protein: CASREISVPSTDTQYF. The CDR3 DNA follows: TGTGCCAGCAGAGAAATTAGCGTACCGAGCACAGATACGCAGTATTTT.

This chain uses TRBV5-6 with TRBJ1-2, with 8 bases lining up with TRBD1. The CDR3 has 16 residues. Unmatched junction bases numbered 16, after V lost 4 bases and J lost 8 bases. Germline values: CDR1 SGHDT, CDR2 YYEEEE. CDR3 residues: CASSLEVSGGVRGYTF. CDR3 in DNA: TGTGCCAGCAGCCTGGAAGTCTCAGGGGGCGTTAGGGGCTACACCTTC.

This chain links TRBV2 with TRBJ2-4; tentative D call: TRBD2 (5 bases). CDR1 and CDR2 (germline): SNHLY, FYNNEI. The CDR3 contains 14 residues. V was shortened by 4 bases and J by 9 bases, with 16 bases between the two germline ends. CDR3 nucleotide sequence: TGTGCCAGCAGTGGAGAGATGGTAGCGAGCATTCAGTACTTC. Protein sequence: CASSGEMVASIQYF. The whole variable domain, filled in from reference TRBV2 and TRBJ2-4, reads EPEVTQTPSHQVTQMGQEVILRCVPISNHLYFYWYRQILGQKVEFLVSFYNNEISEKSEIFDDQFSVERPDGSNFTLKIRSTKLEDSAMYFCASSGEMVASIQYFGAGTRLSVL.

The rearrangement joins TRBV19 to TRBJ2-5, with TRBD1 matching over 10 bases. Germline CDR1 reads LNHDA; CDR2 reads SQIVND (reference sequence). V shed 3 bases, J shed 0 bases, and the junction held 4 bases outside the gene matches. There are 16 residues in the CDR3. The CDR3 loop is CASSMGQGSYQETQYF. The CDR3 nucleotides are TGTGCCAGTAGTATGGGACAGGGGTCGTACCAAGAGACCCAGTACTTC. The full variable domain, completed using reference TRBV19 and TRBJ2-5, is DGGITQSPKYLFRKEGQNVTLSCEQNLNHDAMYWYRQDPGQGLRLIYYSQIVNDFQKGDIAEGYSVSREKKESFPLTVTSAQKNPTAFYLCASSMGQGSYQETQYFGPGTRLLVL.

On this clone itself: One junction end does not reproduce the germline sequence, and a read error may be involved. The CDR3, as DNA: TGTGCCAGCAGCCGCAAGAGCGGGGGAGTGCTTGACTTC. Translating it yields CASSRKSGGVLDF. The rearrangement uses TRBV5-4 and TRBJ2-5; TRBD2 matches at 8 bases. This CDR3 is built from 13 residues. The germline V gene has CDR1 SGHNT and CDR2 YYREEE (reference sequence). Variable domain in full (rest from reference TRBV5-4 and TRBJ2-5): ETGVTQSPTHLIKTRGQQVTLRCSSQSGHNTVSWYQQALGQGPQFIFQYYREEENGRGNFPPRFSGLQFPNYSSELNVNALELDDSALYLCASSRKSGGVLDFGPGTRLLVL.

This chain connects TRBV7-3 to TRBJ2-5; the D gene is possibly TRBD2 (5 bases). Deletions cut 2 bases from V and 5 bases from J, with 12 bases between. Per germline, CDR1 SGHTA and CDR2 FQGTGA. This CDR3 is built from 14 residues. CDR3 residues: CASSLGAGEETQYF. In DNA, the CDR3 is TGTGCCAGCAGCTTAGGCGCGGGTGAGGAGACCCAGTACTTC.

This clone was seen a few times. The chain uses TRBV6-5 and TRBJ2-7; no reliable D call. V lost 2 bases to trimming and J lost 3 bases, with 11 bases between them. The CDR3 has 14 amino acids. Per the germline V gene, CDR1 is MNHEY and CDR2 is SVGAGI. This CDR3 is CASSYRPWGYEQYF. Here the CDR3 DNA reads TGTGCCAGCAGTTACCGACCGTGGGGCTACGAGCAGTACTTC.